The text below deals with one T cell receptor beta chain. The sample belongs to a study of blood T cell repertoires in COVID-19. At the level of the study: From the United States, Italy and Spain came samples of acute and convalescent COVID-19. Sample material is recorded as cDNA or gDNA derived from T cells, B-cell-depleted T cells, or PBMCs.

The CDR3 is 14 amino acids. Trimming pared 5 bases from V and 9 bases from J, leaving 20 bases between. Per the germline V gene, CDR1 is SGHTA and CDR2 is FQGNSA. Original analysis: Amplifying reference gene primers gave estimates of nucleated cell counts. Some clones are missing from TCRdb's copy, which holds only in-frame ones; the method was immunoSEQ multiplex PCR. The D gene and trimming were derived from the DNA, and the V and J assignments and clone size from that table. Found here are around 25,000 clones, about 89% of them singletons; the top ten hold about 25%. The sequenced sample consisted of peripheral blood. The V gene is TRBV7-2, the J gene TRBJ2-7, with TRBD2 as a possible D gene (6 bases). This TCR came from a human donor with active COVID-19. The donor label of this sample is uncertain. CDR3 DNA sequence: TGTGCCAGCAGCACCGAGAGGAGCGGGCTGGTGCAGTACTTC. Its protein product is CASSTERSGLVQYF.